Each of the 30 T cell receptor beta chains below was sequenced from the same sample in a study of blood T cell repertoires in COVID-19 (dated by TCRdb to 2018 to 2020). Library creation used the immunoSEQ multiplex PCR assay. In its TCRdb copy, this immuneACCESS table keeps in-frame sequences only and misses some clones. Where compared with another copy, unresolved V genes explain less than half of these, and the others have no known cause. Counted in this sample were some 99,000 clones; nearly 90% of them appeared once. The biggest ten clones account for about 4.5% of the sample. The sample was peripheral blood. These receptors all stem from a man in his 70s with acute or convalescent COVID-19.

The rearrangement links TRBV5-1 to TRBJ1-1, with 9 bases aligning to TRBD1. With 0 bases clipped from V and 3 bases from J, the junction kept 0 bases outside the gene matches. The CDR3 is made up of 14 amino acids. From germline, CDR1 is SGHRS and CDR2 YFSETQ. CDR3 nucleotide sequence: TGCGCCAGCAGCTTGGGGACAGGGGACACTGAAGCTTTCTTT. Translation gives CASSLGTGDTEAFF.

Notes on this clone: Other DNA sequences of this sample code for an identical CDR3. V gene TRBV6-5 combines with J gene TRBJ1-2; 7 bases agree with TRBD1. The germline gives CDR1 MNHEY, CDR2 SVGAGI. V lost 4 bases and J lost 2; bases outside the gene matches: 4. The CDR3 consists of 14 residues. The chain's CDR3 is CASSFRQGNYGYTF. The CDR3 bases are TGTGCCAGCAGTTTCAGACAGGGAAACTATGGCTACACCTTC.

The chain combines TRBV18 with TRBJ1-6; 7 bases map to TRBD1. The CDR3 sequence is 15 residues long. Looked up from germline, CDR1 is KGHSH and CDR2 is LQKENI. The V gene end was trimmed by 6 bases and the J gene end by 6 bases; junction bases not matched to a gene: 8. This CDR3 is CASSPGGAGNSPLHF. The CDR3 DNA sequence: TGTGCCAGCTCTCCAGGGGGGGCGGGTAATTCACCCCTCCACTTT.

The V and J genes are TRBV12-3 or TRBV12-4 and TRBJ1-2; 9 bases are shared with TRBD1. V trimming: 3 bases; J trimming: 12 bases; junction bases outside the gene matches: 8. The CDR3 loop spans 13 amino acids. CDR3 DNA: TGTGCCAGCAGTTTCCGGGACAGGGACGATGACACCTTC. Protein sequence: CASSFRDRDDDTF.

This clone was seen a handful of times. The V gene is TRBV2, the J gene TRBJ1-5; D gene unclear. V lost 6 bases and J lost 7, with 13 bases in between. Germline lookup yields CDR1 SNHLY and CDR2 FYNNEI. The CDR3 has 13 residues. This chain's CDR3 is CASRERFSQPQHF. In DNA form, the CDR3 reads TGTGCCAGCAGGGAGAGGTTTTCCCAGCCCCAGCATTTT.

The chain combines TRBV5-1 with TRBJ1-6; D is possibly TRBD1 (6 bases). The ends were cut back, 3 bases at V and 6 bases at J, with 7 bases in the middle. CDR1 SGHRS and CDR2 YFSETQ come from the germline V gene. This CDR3 has 13 residues. As DNA, the CDR3 is TGCGCCAGCAGCTCGACAGGTAATTCACCCCTCCACTTT. Amino acid sequence: CASSSTGNSPLHF.

V is TRBV28 and J is TRBJ1-5; tentatively, D is TRBD1 (5 bases). The CDR3 totals 14 residues. Trimming removed 2 bases at V and 5 bases at J, with 10 bases between. CDR1 and CDR2 (germline): MDHEN, SYDVKM. CDR3 region: CASSLPGRDQPQHF. CDR3 sequence (DNA): TGTGCCAGCAGTTTACCAGGGAGGGATCAGCCCCAGCATTTT.

CDR3: CASSFAGATDTQYF. CDR3 bases: TGTGCCAGCAGTTTCGCAGGGGCAACAGATACGCAGTATTTT. V gene TRBV27 combines with J gene TRBJ2-3; D may be TRBD1 (6 bases). The CDR3 contains 14 residues. The V gene lost 3 bases and the J gene lost 3 bases, with 10 bases spanning the gap. Per germline, CDR1 MNHEY and CDR2 SMNVEV (reference sequence).

The rearrangement joins TRBV12-2 to TRBJ2-7; the D segment call TRBD2 is taken from the table without a DNA check. TRBV12-2 is a known pseudogene. The CDR3 is made up of 14 amino acids. The chain's CDR3 is CASRCRGISYEQYV. Written as DNA, the CDR3 is TGTGCAAGTCGCTGCAGAGGGATTTCCTACGAGCAGTACGTC.

The chain joins TRBV10-3 to TRBJ2-2; 11 bases agree with TRBD2. In germline, CDR1 is ENHRY, CDR2 SYGVKD. This CDR3 contains 18 residues. The trim removed 11 bases at V and 1 base at J, leaving 15 bases unmatched. In DNA form, the CDR3 reads TGTGCCCCTTTAGAGGGACTAGCGGAGCACTGGAACACCGGGGAGCTGTTTTTT. Amino acids: CAPLEGLAEHWNTGELFF.

The gene calls are TRBV7-9 and TRBJ1-4, with 9 bases identical to TRBD1. The CDR3 covers 15 residues. V gave up 5 bases and J gave up 8 bases; unmatched junction bases: 9. Germline V CDR1 and CDR2: SEHNR, FQNEAQ (reference sequence). The chain's CDR3 is CASSLGQGNNEKLFF. CDR3 coding DNA: TGTGCCAGCAGCCTGGGACAGGGAAACAACGAAAAACTGTTTTTT.

The chain recombines TRBV5-5 with TRBJ2-7; 10 nucleotides match TRBD1. CDR3 length: 14 residues. V lost 6 bases, J lost 4 bases, and 7 bases stayed unmatched. Germline V gene data show CDR1 as SGHKS and CDR2 as YYEKEE (reference sequence). CDR3 region: CASTPGTGVYEQYV. The CDR3 DNA reads TGTGCCAGCACCCCCGGGACAGGGGTTTACGAGCAGTACGTC.

This sequence joins TRBV19 and TRBJ1-1; 9 bases fit TRBD1. This CDR3 spans 14 amino acids. The trim removed 5 bases at V and 3 bases at J, leaving 4 bases unmatched. CDR1 and CDR2 (germline): LNHDA, SQIVND (reference sequence). The CDR3 reads CASSRTGAYTEAFF. CDR3 nucleotides: TGTGCCAGTAGTCGGACAGGGGCGTACACTGAAGCTTTCTTT.

This chain joins TRBV5-4 and TRBJ1-2; 7 bases fit TRBD1. The junction had 10 bases not matched to a gene; V was cut back by 0 bases and J by 8 bases. Germline loops: CDR1 SGHNT, CDR2 YYREEE (reference sequence). This CDR3 spans 15 amino acids. CDR3: CASSLDRGRLGGYTF. CDR3 DNA: TGTGCCAGCAGCTTGGACAGGGGACGTTTGGGCGGCTACACCTTC.

The chain couples TRBV7-8 to TRBJ2-5, with TRBD2 matching over 9 bases. The CDR3 is 17 amino acids. V lost 4 bases and J lost 4; bases outside the gene matches: 13. CDR1 SGHVS and CDR2 FQNEAQ come from the germline V gene. CDR3 sequence reads: CASSSQRGVKGGETQYF. Written as DNA, the CDR3 is TGTGCCAGCAGCTCCCAGCGGGGGGTTAAGGGAGGAGAGACCCAGTACTTC.

The chain employs TRBV19 and TRBJ1-2; D unclear. The CDR3 has 14 amino acids. Germline V CDR1 and CDR2: LNHDA, SQIVND (reference sequence). Trimming removed 8 bases at V and 5 bases at J, with 18 bases between. The CDR3 protein is CASSQPTPFYGYTF. For the CDR3, the DNA is TGTGCCAGTTCACAACCCACCCCTTTTTATGGCTACACCTTC. The entire variable domain, with the rest obtained from reference TRBV19 and TRBJ1-2, is as follows: DGGITQSPKYLFRKEGQNVTLSCEQNLNHDAMYWYRQDPGQGLRLIYYSQIVNDFQKGDIAEGYSVSREKKESFPLTVTSAQKNPTAFYLCASSQPTPFYGYTFGSGTRLTVV.

The chain joins TRBV5-5 to TRBJ2-7; TRBD1 matches at 10 bases. V shed 2 bases and J 6 bases; nucleotides not matched to a gene: 5. Germline CDR1 and CDR2: SGHKS and YYEKEE (reference sequence). CDR3 size: 14 residues. Here the CDR3 DNA reads TGTGCCAGCAGCTTAGACAGGGGGCGAGCCGAGCAGTACTTC. Translating it yields CASSLDRGRAEQYF.

The genes are TRBV6-6 and TRBJ1-3, with D unresolved. Trimming took off 3 bases at V and 2 bases at J, with 5 bases between the two ends. The germline V gene has CDR1 MNHNY and CDR2 SVGAGI (reference sequence). The length of the CDR3 is 13 residues. The CDR3 region is CASSYSAGNTIYF. As DNA, the CDR3 is TGTGCCAGCAGTTATTCCGCTGGAAACACCATATATTTT.

The chain links TRBV6-5 to TRBJ2-7; 9 bases map to TRBD1. The CDR3 loop spans 13 amino acids. Germline trimming cut 6 bases from V and 0 bases from J; bases unmatched to any gene: 0. Looked up from germline, CDR1 is MNHEY and CDR2 is SVGAGI. The CDR3 reads CASRTGGSYEQYV. CDR3 DNA sequence: TGTGCCAGCAGGACAGGGGGCTCCTACGAGCAGTACGTC.

This chain connects TRBV5-1 to TRBJ1-2; D uncertain. The V and J ends lost 4 bases and 6 bases respectively, with 13 bases between them. The CDR3 covers 13 residues. Germline V gene lookup returns CDR1 SGHRS and CDR2 YFSETQ. CDR3: CASSTQRFDGYTF. CDR3 DNA: TGCGCCAGCAGCACGCAGAGGTTTGATGGCTACACCTTC.

The rearrangement uses TRBV5-6 and TRBJ1-5; perhaps TRBD1 as D (6 bases). Looked up from germline, CDR1 is SGHDT and CDR2 is YYEEEE. The CDR3 is made up of 13 amino acids. The V end was cut by 4 bases, the J end by 5 bases, with 10 bases between. This CDR3 is CASSEQGYQPQHF. The DNA for the CDR3 is TGTGCCAGCAGCGAACAGGGATATCAGCCCCAGCATTTT.

The J gene is TRBJ2-2, the V gene TRBV3-1 (or the pseudogene TRBV3-2); a weak D match, TRBD1 (5 bases). Per germline, CDR1 LGHDT and CDR2 YNNKEL (reference sequence). V was clipped by 3 bases and J by 0 bases, with 8 bases between them. The CDR3 loop spans 15 amino acids. Here the CDR3 DNA reads TGTGCCAGCAGCCAGATGACAGCGAACACCGGGGAGCTGTTTTTT. It yields the protein CASSQMTANTGELFF.

The chain uses TRBV6-1 and TRBJ2-3, with D perhaps matching TRBD1 (5 bases). The germline gives CDR1 MNHNS, CDR2 SASEGT. Trimming removed 0 bases from V and 3 bases from J, with 10 bases in between. There are 15 residues in the CDR3. The CDR3 nucleotides read TGTGCCAGCAGTGAAGCAGGGGTGGGGACAGATACGCAGTATTTT. Amino acid sequence: CASSEAGVGTDTQYF.

The chain employs TRBV5-6 and TRBJ2-7, with TRBD2 identical over 8 bases. The V gene's germline CDR1 is SGHDT and CDR2 YYEEEE. Trimming removed 4 bases from V and 4 bases from J; junction bases left unmatched: 4. This CDR3 contains 13 residues. The CDR3 nucleotides read TGTGCCAGCAGCCCGGCGGGGGGTTACGAGCAGTACGTC. Translated, it gives CASSPAGGYEQYV.

The chain is built from TRBV11-1 and TRBJ2-7; TRBD1 matches at 7 bases. Trimming at V came to 1 base and at J to 4 bases, leaving 4 bases not matched to a gene. CDR1 and CDR2 from the germline V gene are SGHAT and FQDESV (reference sequence). This CDR3 is 14 amino acids long. In DNA form, the CDR3 reads TGTGCCAGCAGCTTAGGACAGGGCGTTTACGAGCAGTACTTC. It specifies CASSLGQGVYEQYF.

A single count supports this clone. This chain links TRBV6-6 with TRBJ1-4; TRBD1 is a possible D gene (5 bases). The V gene's germline CDR1 is MNHNY and CDR2 SVGAGI (reference sequence). The CDR3 is 14 amino acids. V lost 3 bases and J lost 4, with 9 bases in between. The CDR3 nucleotides are TGTGCCAGCAGTTATGGTGACAGTAATGAAAAACTGTTTTTT. Translation: CASSYGDSNEKLFF.

The genes are TRBV7-2 and TRBJ2-3; D remains ambiguous. The V and J ends lost 1 base and 2 bases respectively, with 10 bases between them. This CDR3 contains 15 residues. Germline CDR1 reads SGHTA; CDR2 reads FQGNSA. The CDR3, as DNA: TGTGCCAGCAGCTTAGAACCCAGATTCACAGATACGCAGTATTTT. Protein product: CASSLEPRFTDTQYF. Full variable domain (rest looked up from reference TRBV7-2 and TRBJ2-3): GAGVSQSPSNKVTEKGKDVELRCDPISGHTALYWYRQSLGQGLEFLIYFQGNSAPDKSGLPSDRFSAERTGGSVSTLTIQRTQQEDSAVYLCASSLEPRFTDTQYFGPGTRLTVL.

The gene calls are TRBV11-2 and TRBJ2-3; 9 bases align to TRBD2. V lost 6 bases and J lost 6; bases outside the gene matches: 10. Looked up from germline, CDR1 is SGHAT and CDR2 is FQNNGV. The CDR3 is 15 amino acids. The CDR3 protein is CASRKPGLASDTQYF. The CDR3 region has the DNA TGTGCCAGCAGAAAACCGGGACTAGCAAGCGATACGCAGTATTTT.

The chain recombines TRBV7-9 with TRBJ2-1; the match to TRBD2 covers 8 bases. Germline CDR1 reads SEHNR; CDR2 reads FQNEAQ (reference sequence). This CDR3 spans 15 amino acids. With V trimmed by 5 bases and J by 5 bases, 8 bases remained unmatched. CDR3 DNA sequence: TGTGCCAGCAGCGCACGGGGGGGCGTCAACAATGAGCAGTTCTTC. This translates into CASSARGGVNNEQFF.

V and J are TRBV5-1 and TRBJ1-4, with D possibly matching TRBD1 (5 bases). The CDR3 is 14 residues long. The germline V and J ends were trimmed by 3 bases and 7 bases, with 13 bases remaining between them. Germline V gene lookup returns CDR1 SGHRS and CDR2 YFSETQ. CDR3 amino acids: CASSSGRGVEKLFF. CDR3 DNA sequence: TGCGCCAGCAGCTCGGGACGCGGGGTTGAAAAACTGTTTTTT. Full variable domain (missing parts from reference TRBV5-1 and TRBJ1-4): KAGVTQTPRYLIKTRGQQVTLSCSPISGHRSVSWYQQTPGQGLQFLFEYFSETQRNKGNFPGRFSGRQFSNSRSEMNVSTLELGDSALYLCASSSGRGVEKLFFGSGTQLSVL.